In this sample, the clone carrying this TCR beta chain turned up once. The data belong to a study of control samples from healthy donors and cancer patients. Measured with immunoSEQ multiplex PCR; TCRdb has only the in-frame clones, and not every one. Here the sample spans tens of thousands of clones, roughly 91% being singletons. The clonotype was recovered from a man aged 30 to 45 in good health. Sequencing used blood.

DNA for the CDR3: TGTGCCAGCCTTAGAGGCGGGAGGGACTACAATGAGCAGTTCTTC. Protein product: CASLRGGRDYNEQFF. V and J are TRBV2 and TRBJ2-1, with 9 bases fitting TRBD2. Losses at the gene ends were 8 bases for V and 3 bases for J; bases not matched to a gene: 8. Germline V gene sequence: CDR1 SNHLY, CDR2 FYNNEI. The CDR3 is 15 residues long.